The 26 T cell receptor beta chains below were found in one sample sequenced in a study of blood T cell repertoires in COVID-19. Here immunoSEQ multiplex PCR was the method, and the copy in TCRdb shows in-frame clones only, minus some. This sample has approximately 120,000 clones, with around 76% found just once. Sequenced input: peripheral blood. These receptors were obtained from a man older than 75 with COVID-19, enrolled during active disease.

The CDR3 here is CASSSLASSYNEQFF. The CDR3 DNA follows: TGTGCCAGCAGTTCACTAGCGTCCTCCTACAATGAGCAGTTCTTC. The chain carries TRBV6-2 or TRBV6-3 and TRBJ2-1; TRBD2 agrees at 7 bases. CDR1 and CDR2 (germline): MNHEY, SVGEGT. CDR3 length: 15 amino acids. Losses at the gene ends were 4 bases for V and 0 bases for J; bases not matched to a gene: 3.

V usage is TRBV5-1 and J usage is TRBJ2-7; possibly TRBD2 for D (6 bases). With 0 bases removed from V and 5 bases from J, the gap between germline ends came to 9 bases. CDR1 is SGHRS, CDR2 YFSETQ, per germline. This CDR3 has 13 residues. The CDR3 DNA sequence: TGCGCCAGCAGCTTGGTCGGAGGGAACGAGCAGTACTTC. It encodes CASSLVGGNEQYF.

CDR3 protein: CASTKMGGVGGTQYF. The CDR3 DNA reads TGTGCCAGCACTAAAATGGGCGGGGTCGGGGGTACGCAGTATTTT. V is TRBV28 and J is TRBJ2-3, with TRBD2 as a possible D gene (6 bases). Trimming left V 7 bases short and J 8 bases short, with 22 bases between. The CDR3 contains 15 residues. Germline V CDR1 and CDR2: MDHEN, SYDVKM.

This clone appeared once. J is TRBJ2-3 and V is TRBV6-6; the match to TRBD1 covers 9 bases. CDR1 MNHNY and CDR2 SVGAGI come from the germline V gene (reference sequence). V lost 2 bases, J lost 3 bases, and 3 bases stayed unmatched. This CDR3 is 15 amino acids long. The CDR3 region is CASSYLGQGTDTQYF. CDR3 sequence (DNA): TGTGCCAGCAGTTACCTGGGACAGGGAACAGATACGCAGTATTTT.

This clone has more than one count but fewer than ten. V usage is TRBV2 and J usage is TRBJ1-6; 7 bases match TRBD1. With V trimmed by 7 bases and J by 7 bases, 7 bases remained unmatched. This CDR3 contains 14 residues. Germline CDR1 and CDR2: SNHLY and FYNNEI. CDR3 sequence reads: CASKEGGPNSPLHF. The CDR3 DNA sequence: TGTGCCAGCAAGGAAGGGGGCCCCAATTCACCCCTCCACTTT. Variable domain in full (rest from reference TRBV2 and TRBJ1-6): EPEVTQTPSHQVTQMGQEVILRCVPISNHLYFYWYRQILGQKVEFLVSFYNNEISEKSEIFDDQFSVERPDGSNFTLKIRSTKLEDSAMYFCASKEGGPNSPLHFGNGTRLTVT.

This clone was observed a few times. The chain couples TRBV28 to TRBJ2-3; D is uncertain. Looked up from germline, CDR1 is MDHEN and CDR2 is SYDVKM. The CDR3 contains 16 residues. Between the trimmed V and J ends, which lost 2 bases and 4 bases, there was a span of 16 bases. The DNA for the CDR3 is TGTGCCAGCAGTTTAGCCTCCCGGGTGTATGCAGATACGCAGTATTTT. It specifies CASSLASRVYADTQYF.

This clone has a count of ten or more. This chain connects TRBV12-3 or TRBV12-4 to TRBJ1-5; D gene uncertain. The germline V and J ends were trimmed by 5 bases and 4 bases, with 9 bases remaining between them. The CDR3 is 13 amino acids. The CDR3 region has the DNA TGTGCCAGCAGTGTCTATCTGAATCAGCCCCAGCATTTT. Amino acids: CASSVYLNQPQHF.

The chain has TRBV11-2 and TRBJ2-7; D possibly corresponds to TRBD2 (5 bases). The CDR3 is 12 amino acids. The germline gives CDR1 SGHAT, CDR2 FQNNGV. V lost 1 base to trimming and J lost 7 bases, with 8 bases between them. DNA for the CDR3: TGTGCCAGCAGCTTAGGGCCGGGAGAGCAGTACTTC. Translating gives CASSLGPGEQYF.

V is TRBV11-1 and J is TRBJ2-1; perhaps TRBD2 as D (6 bases). This CDR3 comprises 15 residues. V lost 3 bases and J 5 bases, leaving 14 bases between the germline ends. The V gene's germline CDR1 is SGHAT and CDR2 FQDESV (reference sequence). CDR3 sequence: CASSFSAGPNNEQFF. Here the CDR3 DNA reads TGTGCCAGCAGCTTCTCCGCGGGACCTAACAATGAGCAGTTCTTC.

This clone was found a few times. This chain links TRBV5-1 with TRBJ2-1; 8 bases agree with TRBD2. CDR1 is SGHRS and CDR2 is YFSETQ in the germline V gene. J lost 7 bases, V lost 0 bases, and 9 bases had no gene match. This CDR3 comprises 16 residues. The CDR3 coding sequence is TGCGCCAGCAGCTTGGGAGCGGGAGCCTTAAAAAATGAGCAGTTCTTC. Amino acids: CASSLGAGALKNEQFF.

In this sample, this clone turned up a few times. The gene calls are TRBV30 and TRBJ1-2, with D possibly being TRBD1 (6 bases). The CDR3 loop spans 14 amino acids. From germline, CDR1 is GTSNPN and CDR2 SVGIG (reference sequence). V was cut by 3 bases and J by 7 bases, with 18 bases left in between. DNA for the CDR3: TGTGCCTGGAGCCGAACCAGGGGCAGCTCTGGCTACACCTTC. It encodes CAWSRTRGSSGYTF.

The chain combines TRBV7-2 with TRBJ2-7; 9 bases are a match to TRBD2. CDR1 and CDR2 from the germline V gene are SGHTA and FQGNSA. The CDR3 contains 15 residues. After removal of 4 bases from V and 7 bases from J, the junction contained 11 bases not matched to a gene. In DNA, the CDR3 is TGTGCCAGCAGCTCCCGCCCTAGCGGGACGCGGGAGCAGTACTTC. This translates into CASSSRPSGTREQYF.

The V gene is TRBV7-3, the J gene TRBJ1-3, with a weak D call TRBD1 (5 bases). The CDR3 length is 13 residues. Germline assignment: CDR1 SGHTA and CDR2 FQGTGA. V was trimmed by 4 bases and J by 7 bases, leaving 11 bases between them. The CDR3 region is CASSSRQGNTIYF. Written as DNA, the CDR3 is TGTGCCAGCAGCTCACGCCAGGGCAACACCATATATTTT.

This chain connects TRBV15 to TRBJ2-1; 7 bases are shared with TRBD1. The germline V gene has CDR1 LNHNV and CDR2 YYDKDF (reference sequence). This CDR3 has 15 residues. V lost 1 base to trimming and J lost 9 bases; unmatched junction nucleotides: 9. In DNA, the CDR3 is TGTGCCACCAGCAGAGCTCACAGGGGTTCAGGTGAGCAGTTCTTC. Its translation is CATSRAHRGSGEQFF. The full variable domain, completed using reference TRBV15 and TRBJ2-1, is DAMVIQNPRYQVTQFGKPVTLSCSQTLNHNVMYWYQQKSSQAPKLLFHYYDKDFNNEADTPDNFQSRRPNTSFCFLDIRSPGLGDTAMYLCATSRAHRGSGEQFFGPGTRLTVL.

V is TRBV5-1 and J is TRBJ1-5; D not certain. CDR3 size: 16 residues. Germline CDR1 and CDR2: SGHRS and YFSETQ. V lost 0 bases to trimming and J lost 0 bases, with 10 bases between them. The DNA of the CDR3 is TGCGCCAGCAGCTTGGCCCCGGGTCATAGCAATCAGCCCCAGCATTTT. Translation: CASSLAPGHSNQPQHF.

CDR3 DNA sequence: TGTGCCACCAGCAGAGAACAGGGTGGCTCCTACGAGCAGTACTTC. This gives the protein CATSREQGGSYEQYF. V and J are TRBV15 and TRBJ2-7; D perhaps matches TRBD1 (6 bases). CDR1 and CDR2 from the germline V gene are LNHNV and YYDKDF (reference sequence). This CDR3 is built from 15 residues. The ends were cut back, 0 bases at V and 0 bases at J, with 9 bases in the middle.

The rearrangement uses TRBV3-1 (or the pseudogene TRBV3-2) and TRBJ1-3; TRBD1 might be the D (5 bases). The CDR3 length is 15 residues. V was shortened by 0 bases and J by 8 bases, with 14 bases between the two germline ends. CDR1 is LGHDT and CDR2 is YNNKEL in the germline V gene (reference sequence). CDR3 residues: CASSQDAPGGYTIYF. Here the CDR3 DNA reads TGTGCCAGCAGCCAAGATGCCCCCGGGGGATACACCATATATTTT.

This sequence joins TRBV9 and TRBJ2-2, with 9 bases fitting TRBD2. The junction had 6 bases not matched to a gene; V was cut back by 5 bases and J by 4 bases. The germline V gene encodes CDR1 SGDLS and CDR2 YYNGEE. This CDR3 spans 15 amino acids. The CDR3 is CASRGGLAITGELFF. Written as DNA, the CDR3 is TGTGCCAGCAGGGGCGGACTAGCGATCACCGGGGAGCTGTTTTTT.

The chain is built from TRBV11-3 and TRBJ1-1; D gene uncertain. Trimming took off 7 bases at V and 1 base at J, with 4 bases between the two ends. The CDR3 covers 11 residues. CDR1 is SGHNT and CDR2 is YENEEA in the germline V gene. CDR3 DNA sequence: TGTGCCAGCATCGGGAACACTGAAGCTTTCTTT. The encoded protein is CASIGNTEAFF.

This clone was recorded only once. V is TRBV24-1 and J is TRBJ2-5, with 10 bases lining up with TRBD1. The V segment lost 3 bases and the J segment 4 bases; nucleotides outside the gene matches: 7. The CDR3 loop spans 16 amino acids. Germline CDR1 and CDR2: KGHDR and SFDVKD. Here the CDR3 DNA reads TGTGCCACCAGTGATCCCAGGGACAGGGGTGGAGAGACCCAGTACTTC. Residues: CATSDPRDRGGETQYF.

This chain joins TRBV27 and TRBJ2-5, with D perhaps matching TRBD2 (6 bases). V lost 2 bases and J lost 2, with 9 bases in between. Germline assignment: CDR1 MNHEY and CDR2 SMNVEV (reference sequence). The CDR3 is 14 amino acids. The CDR3 sequence is CASSLNGGQETQYF. The CDR3 DNA is TGTGCCAGCAGTTTAAACGGGGGTCAAGAGACCCAGTACTTC.

This clone was counted between two and nine times. The chain uses TRBV19 and TRBJ2-3; tentatively, D is TRBD1 (6 bases). CDR1 LNHDA and CDR2 SQIVND come from the germline V gene (reference sequence). The CDR3 totals 13 residues. V gave up 4 bases and J gave up 5 bases, with 10 bases separating them. The CDR3 DNA follows: TGTGCCAGTAGTACCGGACAGTTAGATACGCAGTATTTT. Translating gives CASSTGQLDTQYF.

In this sample, this clone turned up once. Other DNA sequences of this sample code for an identical CDR3. The J gene is TRBJ1-1, the V gene TRBV6-5; no clear D. V lost 4 bases to trimming and J lost 2 bases, with 8 bases between them. The CDR3 is made up of 13 amino acids. Looked up from germline, CDR1 is MNHEY and CDR2 is SVGAGI. This CDR3 is CASSSQRNTEAFF. The CDR3 coding sequence is TGTGCCAGCAGTTCACAGAGAAACACTGAAGCTTTCTTT.

This chain links TRBV7-9 with TRBJ2-1; 9 positions agree with TRBD2. CDR1 is SEHNR and CDR2 is FQNEAQ in the germline V gene (reference sequence). V lost 5 bases, J lost 1 base, and 9 bases stayed unmatched. The CDR3 consists of 17 residues. As DNA, the CDR3 is TGTGCCAGCAGCCCGTTAGCGGGAGCTCCTTCCTACAATGAGCAGTTCTTC. It yields the protein CASSPLAGAPSYNEQFF.

V is TRBV28 and J is TRBJ1-1; a weak D match, TRBD1 (6 bases). CDR3 length: 14 residues. Germline V gene sequence: CDR1 MDHEN, CDR2 SYDVKM. Trimming pared 3 bases from V and 5 bases from J, leaving 13 bases between. The CDR3 loop is CASSFVGAKTEAFF. The CDR3 DNA reads TGTGCCAGCAGTTTTGTGGGGGCGAAGACTGAAGCTTTCTTT.

This clone was seen many times. The chain has TRBV28 and TRBJ2-1; 10 bases map to TRBD2. CDR1 is MDHEN, CDR2 SYDVKM, per germline. The CDR3 length is 13 residues. Losses at the gene ends were 11 bases for V and 4 bases for J; bases not matched to a gene: 5. Here the CDR3 reads CACQLAGYNEQFF. The DNA for the CDR3 is TGTGCCTGCCAACTAGCGGGGTACAATGAGCAGTTCTTC.